The next 27 T cell receptor beta chains were all read from a single sample in a study of blood T cell repertoires in COVID-19. Using immunoSEQ multiplex PCR, the repertoire was profiled, and TCRdb retains in-frame clones only, with some absent. The sample consists of approximately 99,000 clones, less than 75% of them appearing once. The sample was peripheral blood. These receptors all stem from a woman in her forties with acute or convalescent COVID-19.

The rearrangement links TRBV5-1 to TRBJ2-2; 8 bases agree with TRBD1. The CDR3 runs to 18 residues. CDR1 and CDR2 (germline): SGHRS, YFSETQ. Trimming removed 0 bases from V and 3 bases from J; junction bases left unmatched: 10. CDR3 region: CASSLALKGQGDTGELFF. The CDR3 DNA reads TGCGCCAGCAGCTTGGCCTTAAAAGGACAGGGAGACACCGGGGAGCTGTTTTTT.

The J gene is TRBJ2-2, the V gene TRBV5-4; 12 positions match TRBD1. CDR1 SGHNT and CDR2 YYREEE come from the germline V gene (reference sequence). With 4 bases clipped from V and 2 bases from J, the junction kept 9 bases outside the gene matches. The CDR3 contains 18 residues. CDR3 nucleotide sequence: TGTGCCAGCAGCCCTGTGGGACAGGGGGCGCGTAACACCGGGGAGCTGTTTTTT. This gives the protein CASSPVGQGARNTGELFF. The full variable domain, in which reference TRBV5-4 and TRBJ2-2 provide the parts outside the CDR3, is ETGVTQSPTHLIKTRGQQVTLRCSSQSGHNTVSWYQQALGQGPQFIFQYYREEENGRGNFPPRFSGLQFPNYSSELNVNALELDDSALYLCASSPVGQGARNTGELFFGEGSRLTVL.

The genes are TRBV11-2 and TRBJ2-7, with TRBD1 matching over 9 bases. V trimming: 5 bases; J trimming: 5 bases; junction bases outside the gene matches: 7. This CDR3 region has 14 residues. CDR1 and CDR2 from the germline V gene are SGHAT and FQNNGV. CDR3 loop: CASSPDRGSHEQYF. CDR3 nucleotide sequence: TGTGCCAGCAGCCCCGACAGGGGGAGCCACGAGCAGTACTTC.

The chain links TRBV20-1 to TRBJ2-1; tentative D call: TRBD1 (5 bases). This CDR3 contains 14 residues. Germline lookup yields CDR1 DFQATT and CDR2 SNEGSKA (reference sequence). Between the trimmed V and J ends, which lost 3 bases and 2 bases, there was a span of 11 bases. The CDR3 loop reads CSASDQGTYNEQFF. DNA for the CDR3: TGCAGTGCTAGTGATCAGGGTACCTACAATGAGCAGTTCTTC.

The gene calls are TRBV7-2 and TRBJ1-2; 7 bases line up with TRBD1. The germline gives CDR1 SGHTA, CDR2 FQGNSA. The CDR3 length is 15 residues. The J segment lost 8 bases and the V segment lost 4 bases, leaving 13 bases of the junction unmatched. The CDR3, as DNA: TGTGCCAGCAGCTCCGGATTGAGGACAGGTCGAGGCTACACCTTC. Its protein is CASSSGLRTGRGYTF. The full variable domain, its missing parts supplied by reference TRBV7-2 and TRBJ1-2, is GAGVSQSPSNKVTEKGKDVELRCDPISGHTALYWYRQSLGQGLEFLIYFQGNSAPDKSGLPSDRFSAERTGGSVSTLTIQRTQQEDSAVYLCASSSGLRTGRGYTFGSGTRLTVV.

This clone has just a few counts. The J gene is TRBJ2-7, the V gene TRBV7-6, with a possible D match to TRBD2 (6 bases). V lost 5 bases and J lost 3, with 11 bases in between. The CDR3 totals 13 residues. Germline V gene sequence: CDR1 SGHVS, CDR2 FNYEAQ. Here the CDR3 DNA reads TGTGCCAGCAGCCCACGACTAGGCTACGAGCAGTACTTC. It is translated as CASSPRLGYEQYF.

This chain joins TRBV2 and TRBJ1-5, with no clear D. Germline CDR1 SNHLY, CDR2 FYNNEI. The CDR3 sequence is 15 residues long. Trimming took 6 bases from V and 4 from J, leaving 16 bases between them. The CDR3 nucleotides are TGTGCCAGCAGCGTGGCGGAGGGAGGGAATCAGCCCCAGCATTTT. This translates into CASSVAEGGNQPQHF.

The chain joins TRBV27 to TRBJ1-5, with D unclear. V lost 1 base and J 3 bases, leaving 16 bases between the germline ends. Germline V gene data show CDR1 as MNHEY and CDR2 as SMNVEV (reference sequence). The CDR3 loop spans 17 amino acids. The CDR3 is CASSLFGSLAFNQPQHF. DNA for the CDR3: TGTGCCAGCAGTTTATTCGGCAGCTTAGCCTTCAATCAGCCCCAGCATTTT.

This clone was recorded only once. The gene calls are TRBV7-3 and TRBJ2-5; 10 bases agree with TRBD2. Looked up from germline, CDR1 is SGHTA and CDR2 is FQGTGA. This CDR3 is 14 amino acids long. V was clipped by 5 bases and J by 5 bases; unmatched bases: 5. CDR3 residues: CASSPRTSGETQYF. Written as DNA, the CDR3 is TGTGCCAGCAGCCCCCGGACTAGCGGCGAGACCCAGTACTTC.

The table lists this clone with a few counts. This chain uses TRBV18 with TRBJ1-2; TRBD1 matches 7 bases. This CDR3 is 14 amino acids long. Germline V gives CDR1 KGHSH, CDR2 LQKENI. With V trimmed by 5 bases and J by 2 bases, 5 bases remained unmatched. The DNA for the CDR3 is TGTGCCAGCTCAATCGGGACAGCGAACTATGGCTACACCTTC. Its translation: CASSIGTANYGYTF.

The V call is TRBV5-6, the J call TRBJ1-1; 7 bases align to TRBD1. V trimming: 4 bases; J trimming: 0 bases; junction bases outside the gene matches: 6. In germline, CDR1 is SGHDT, CDR2 YYEEEE. CDR3 length: 15 amino acids. DNA of the CDR3: TGTGCCAGCAGCCTATACAGGGGACTGAACACTGAAGCTTTCTTT. Translation: CASSLYRGLNTEAFF. Complete variable domain (other parts from reference TRBV5-6 and TRBJ1-1): DAGVTQSPTHLIKTRGQQVTLRCSPKSGHDTVSWYQQALGQGPQFIFQYYEEEERQRGNFPDRFSGHQFPNYSSELNVNALLLGDSALYLCASSLYRGLNTEAFFGQGTRLTVV.

The chain recombines TRBV5-4 with TRBJ2-7; 7 bases map to TRBD1. The length of the CDR3 is 15 residues. CDR1 is SGHNT and CDR2 is YYREEE in the germline V gene (reference sequence). J lost 3 bases, V lost 2 bases, and 8 bases had no gene match. DNA for the CDR3: TGTGCCAGCAGCTTTAAAGGGGGCAAGGTCTACGAGCAGTACTTC. Amino acids: CASSFKGGKVYEQYF.

The rearrangement joins TRBV27 to TRBJ2-7, with TRBD1 matching 8 bases. With V trimmed by 4 bases and J by 4 bases, 3 bases remained unmatched. Germline V gene lookup returns CDR1 MNHEY and CDR2 SMNVEV (reference sequence). CDR3 length: 13 amino acids. DNA of the CDR3: TGTGCCAGCAGTTGGGGACAGGCATACGAGCAGTACTTC. Its translation: CASSWGQAYEQYF.

The V call is TRBV9, the J call TRBJ2-3; the match to TRBD1 covers 9 bases. The CDR3 has 15 residues. From germline, CDR1 is SGDLS and CDR2 YYNGEE. V was pared by 3 bases and J by 1 base, with 3 bases of the junction left unmatched. Here the CDR3 DNA reads TGTGCCAGCAGCGACCGGGACAGGGGCACAGATACGCAGTATTTT. This translates into CASSDRDRGTDTQYF.

The rearrangement links TRBV7-9 to TRBJ2-3, with 9 bases matching TRBD1. With 3 bases clipped from V and 5 bases from J, the junction kept 12 bases outside the gene matches. The CDR3 runs to 17 residues. Germline V gene data show CDR1 as SEHNR and CDR2 as FQNEAQ (reference sequence). CDR3 region: CASSFRGQGHFRDTQYF. CDR3 coding DNA: TGTGCCAGCAGCTTTCGAGGACAGGGGCATTTCAGAGATACGCAGTATTTT. The complete variable domain, with remaining parts taken from reference TRBV7-9 and TRBJ2-3, reads DTGVSQNPRHKITKRGQNVTFRCDPISEHNRLYWYRQTLGQGPEFLTYFQNEAQLEKSRLLSDRFSAERPKGSFSTLEIQRTEQGDSAMYLCASSFRGQGHFRDTQYFGPGTRLTVL.

This rearrangement joins TRBV5-1 to TRBJ2-1; 12 bases are shared with TRBD2. J gave up 5 bases and V 4 bases, and 4 bases lay outside the gene matches. Germline assignment: CDR1 SGHRS and CDR2 YFSETQ. This CDR3 has 15 residues. The CDR3 nucleotides are TGCGCCAGCAGCCCATGGACTAGCGGGGACAATGAGCAGTTCTTC. Protein: CASSPWTSGDNEQFF. The full variable domain, rest sourced from reference TRBV5-1 and TRBJ2-1, is KAGVTQTPRYLIKTRGQQVTLSCSPISGHRSVSWYQQTPGQGLQFLFEYFSETQRNKGNFPGRFSGRQFSNSRSEMNVSTLELGDSALYLCASSPWTSGDNEQFFGPGTRLTVL.

The chain links TRBV2 to TRBJ1-4, with unresolved D. The CDR3 is 15 residues long. Germline V gene lookup returns CDR1 SNHLY and CDR2 FYNNEI. Trimming cost V 9 bases and J 1 base, with 15 bases left between them. CDR3 loop: CASSQDEITNEKLFF. CDR3 coding DNA: TGTGCCAGTTCCCAGGATGAGATAACTAATGAAAAACTGTTTTTT.

The chain combines TRBV7-3 with TRBJ2-3, with a tentative D call TRBD1 (5 bases). The CDR3 covers 15 residues. Germline V gene sequence: CDR1 SGHTA, CDR2 FQGTGA. The V end lost 2 bases, the J end lost 0 bases, and 9 bases lay between the germline ends. CDR3 amino acids: CASSLGQGSTDTQYF. The CDR3 region has the DNA TGTGCCAGCAGCTTAGGGCAGGGTAGCACAGATACGCAGTATTTT.

The V and J genes are TRBV10-1 and TRBJ1-1, with D maybe TRBD1 (6 bases). CDR1 WNHNN and CDR2 SYGVQD come from the germline V gene (reference sequence). V was trimmed by 9 bases and J by 4 bases, leaving 15 bases between them. The CDR3 length is 13 residues. CDR3 in amino acids: CASSQQGRTEAFF. CDR3 nucleotide sequence: TGCGCCAGTTCCCAACAGGGCCGCACTGAAGCTTTCTTT.

This sequence joins TRBV7-9 and TRBJ2-2, with D possibly being TRBD2 (5 bases). V was pared by 5 bases and J by 8 bases, with 15 bases between. The CDR3 totals 14 residues. The germline CDR1 and CDR2 sequences are SEHNR and FQNEAQ (reference sequence). The CDR3: CASSLRGQGGELFF. CDR3 DNA sequence: TGTGCCAGCAGCCTTCGGGGTCAAGGGGGGGAGCTGTTTTTT.

The chain couples TRBV5-1 to TRBJ1-1; D might be TRBD1 (6 bases). V gave up 3 bases and J gave up 3 bases, with 21 bases separating them. Germline CDR1 is SGHRS and CDR2 is YFSETQ. The CDR3 contains 17 residues. This chain's CDR3 is CASSSSFDRFGDTEAFF. The DNA of the CDR3 is TGCGCCAGCAGCTCCTCTTTCGACAGGTTCGGGGACACTGAAGCTTTCTTT.

The V gene is TRBV29-1, the J gene TRBJ1-6; D uncertain. Germline assignment: CDR1 SQVTM and CDR2 ANQGSEA. The CDR3 has 10 residues. V dropped 7 bases and J dropped 10 bases, with 8 bases sitting between them. For the CDR3, the DNA is TGCAGCGCCGAGCCCTCACCCCTCCACTTT. This encodes CSAEPSPLHF.

The chain couples TRBV30 to TRBJ2-1; 10 nucleotides match TRBD2. V lost 2 bases to trimming and J lost 7 bases; unmatched junction nucleotides: 8. The germline gives CDR1 GTSNPN, CDR2 SVGIG (reference sequence). The CDR3 runs to 15 residues. This CDR3 reads CAWSRASGGWNEQFF. The CDR3, as DNA: TGTGCCTGGAGTAGGGCTAGCGGGGGATGGAATGAGCAGTTCTTC.

Here the CDR3 DNA reads TGTGCCAGTAGTATTGACCCTAGCGGGGGGCAAAACAATGAGCAGTTCTTC. It is translated as CASSIDPSGGQNNEQFF. The chain combines TRBV19 with TRBJ2-1, with 11 nucleotides matching TRBD2. Germline values: CDR1 LNHDA, CDR2 SQIVND (reference sequence). This CDR3 contains 17 residues. V lost 3 bases, J lost 5 bases, and 9 bases stayed unmatched.

The chain uses TRBV6-5 and TRBJ1-6; TRBD1 matches 9 bases. CDR1 and CDR2 (germline): MNHEY, SVGAGI. This CDR3 is 16 amino acids long. Trimming cost V 4 bases and J 10 bases; bases outside gene matches: 11. The CDR3 region is CASSSLSGTGTSPLHF. CDR3 in DNA: TGTGCCAGCAGTTCCTTATCCGGGACAGGGACCTCACCCCTCCACTTT.

The chain links TRBV6-4 to TRBJ2-3; 13 bases align to TRBD2. Germline trimming cut 6 bases from V and 6 bases from J; bases unmatched to any gene: 6. The CDR3 has 15 amino acids. Germline CDR1 is MRHNA and CDR2 is SNTAGT. CDR3 region: CASRDGTSGADTQYF. CDR3 sequence (DNA): TGTGCCAGCAGGGACGGGACTAGCGGGGCGGATACGCAGTATTTT.

This chain joins TRBV9 and TRBJ2-3; 7 positions agree with TRBD2. V lost 0 bases and J lost 2; bases outside the gene matches: 9. The germline gives CDR1 SGDLS, CDR2 YYNGEE. The CDR3 extends over 17 amino acids. In nucleotides, the CDR3 is TGTGCCAGCAGCGTAGGGGACTGGGGGGGGAACACAGATACGCAGTATTTT. Translating gives CASSVGDWGGNTDTQYF.